This is a list of T cell receptor beta chains from one sample in a study of response to subunit inactivated influenza vaccine. Using its own MiXCR run on the RT-PCR reads, TCRdb lists one record per CDR3 protein. The data show around 200,000 distinct CDR3 sequences, with about 10% seen just once and roughly 10% held by the top ten. This specimen was non-naive T cells sorted from PBMCs, taken on the day of vaccination. The origin of the receptors is a man in his fifties or sixties who received an inactivated influenza vaccine. Each CDR3 is given with its conserved first and last residue. D genes are given only for firm matches. Rows give clone size only sometimes, using once, few, many, or a class for an expanded clone.

abundance: NA; j_gene: TRBJ2-7; v_gene: TRBV20-1; d_gene: TRBD1; CDR3nt: TGCAGTGCCGAGGGGGACAGGGGATCCTACGAGCAGTACTTC; CDR3aa: CSAEGDRGSYEQYF
abundance: NA; j_gene: TRBJ2-3; v_gene: TRBV6-1; d_gene: TRBD2; CDR3nt: TGTGCCAGCAAGACGGGGGGAACAGATACGCAGTATTTT; CDR3aa: CASKTGGTDTQYF
abundance: many; j_gene: TRBJ1-1; v_gene: TRBV12-3/TRBV12-4; d_gene: NA; CDR3nt: TGTGCCAGCAGTTTTGGGGCACCCTTGACAGGCCTGAACGCTGAAGCTTTCTTT; CDR3aa: CASSFGAPLTGLNAEAFF
abundance: NA; j_gene: TRBJ2-1; v_gene: TRBV20-1; d_gene: TRBD2; CDR3nt: TGCAGTGCTCAAAGGCTAGCGGGGGGCGAGCAGTTCTTC; CDR3aa: CSAQRLAGGEQFF
abundance: many; j_gene: TRBJ2-5; v_gene: TRBV12-3/TRBV12-4; d_gene: TRBD1; CDR3nt: TGTGCCAGCAGTTTAACCGGGACAGCCCAAGAGACCCAGTACTTC; CDR3aa: CASSLTGTAQETQYF
abundance: few; j_gene: TRBJ2-5; v_gene: TRBV7-2; d_gene: NA; CDR3nt: TGTGCCAGCAGCTTAGCGTGGTACCAAGAGACCCAGTACTTC; CDR3aa: CASSLAWYQETQYF
abundance: NA; j_gene: TRBJ1-4; v_gene: TRBV20-1; d_gene: TRBD1; CDR3nt: TGCAGTGCTAGATGGCAGGGGGCGATGGCAAAACTGTTTTTT; CDR3aa: CSARWQGAMAKLFF
abundance: many; j_gene: TRBJ2-3; v_gene: TRBV29-1; d_gene: NA; CDR3nt: TGCAGCGTTGTGGGGCAGGGGCACACAGATACGCAGTATTTT; CDR3aa: CSVVGQGHTDTQYF
abundance: few; j_gene: TRBJ2-7; v_gene: TRBV6-2/TRBV6-3; d_gene: NA; CDR3nt: TGTGCCAGCAGTTACTTGGCGGGCCCCTACGAGCAGTACTTC; CDR3aa: CASSYLAGPYEQYF
abundance: NA; j_gene: TRBJ2-3; v_gene: TRBV2; d_gene: NA; CDR3nt: TGTGCCAGCACCCCAAACTGGCTAGATACGCAGTATTTT; CDR3aa: CASTPNWLDTQYF
abundance: NA; j_gene: TRBJ2-1; v_gene: TRBV10-2; d_gene: TRBD2; CDR3nt: TGCGCCAGCACCGAATACACTAGCGGCCACGCTGGCGCCTACAATGAGCAGTTCTTC; CDR3aa: CASTEYTSGHAGAYNEQFF